This is a list of T cell receptor beta chains from one sample in a study of response to subunit inactivated influenza vaccine. TCRdb called the RT-PCR reads again in MiXCR, with one record for every CDR3 protein. The sample records roughly 160,000 distinct CDR3 sequences, roughly 11% being singletons. Sequencing used non-naive T cells sorted from PBMCs, obtained around seven weeks after vaccination. The receptors shown here come from a man aged 50-59 years who received an inactivated influenza vaccine. Both conserved end residues are trimmed from each CDR3. Fields, in order: J gene, V gene, CDR3 protein.

TRBJ2-2 | TRBV28 | ASSLLGQPTRPGQGNTGELF
TRBJ2-3 | TRBV28 | ASLDRQTNTDTQY
TRBJ1-6 | TRBV5-1 | ASRRTGTDNSPLH
TRBJ2-1 | TRBV4-1 | ASSPTGSYNEQF
TRBJ2-5 | TRBV30 | AWSVPEVTQY
TRBJ2-2 | TRBV11-2 | ASSLAGRFLTGELF
TRBJ1-5 | TRBV7-8 | ASSPMVVNQPQH
TRBJ2-2 | TRBV28 | ASSVLRNANTGELF
TRBJ1-2 | TRBV11-2 | ASSPGGSGYT
TRBJ2-1 | TRBV4-1 | ASSQEGWGRGMGEQF
TRBJ2-1 | TRBV7-3 | ASSLLKREYNEQF
TRBJ2-5 | TRBV7-2 | ASSPGVRETQY
TRBJ2-5 | TRBV20-1 | SAPGLAETQY
TRBJ2-7 | TRBV6-2/TRBV6-3 | ASSSGLASTEEQY
TRBJ2-7 | TRBV2 | ASSAQGANYEQY
TRBJ2-2 | TRBV4-2 | ASSQDLRRGTSTFTGELF
TRBJ2-2 | TRBV7-2 | ASSFSGRGQYTGELF
TRBJ2-7 | TRBV6-6 | ASSYSGEYEQY
TRBJ2-1 | TRBV6-1 | ASSEARAGTFGNEQF
TRBJ2-7 | TRBV20-1 | SARAWGGAGYEQY
TRBJ1-2 | TRBV7-9 | ASSFGVNYGYT
TRBJ2-5 | TRBV5-1 | ASSLRDRGSETQY
TRBJ2-7 | TRBV10-3 | AISAEKWRRWEDLDEQY
TRBJ2-7 | TRBV12-3/TRBV12-4 | ASSALLGTSYEQY
TRBJ2-7 | TRBV3-1 | ASSPRAAGRQY
TRBJ1-5 | TRBV20-1 | SARGGSTGNQPQH
TRBJ2-5 | TRBV4-3 | ASSQGPEQETQY
TRBJ1-1 | TRBV12-3/TRBV12-4 | ASSLGILWMNTEAF
TRBJ2-1 | TRBV20-1 | SARDKSSGATPPV
TRBJ2-3 | TRBV7-6 | ASSLTGTETDTQY
TRBJ1-2 | TRBV13 | ASSLGRGGGYGYT
TRBJ1-5 | TRBV12-3/TRBV12-4 | ASSRGTSNQPQH
TRBJ2-4 | TRBV5-8 | ASSLYGGENIQY
TRBJ1-1 | TRBV5-1 | ASSFRASGDTEAF
TRBJ2-3 | TRBV7-8 | ASSLEGWSTDTQY
TRBJ1-4 | TRBV28 | ASSSGQLNEKLF
TRBJ2-7 | TRBV3-1 | ASSQNGAGGYEQY